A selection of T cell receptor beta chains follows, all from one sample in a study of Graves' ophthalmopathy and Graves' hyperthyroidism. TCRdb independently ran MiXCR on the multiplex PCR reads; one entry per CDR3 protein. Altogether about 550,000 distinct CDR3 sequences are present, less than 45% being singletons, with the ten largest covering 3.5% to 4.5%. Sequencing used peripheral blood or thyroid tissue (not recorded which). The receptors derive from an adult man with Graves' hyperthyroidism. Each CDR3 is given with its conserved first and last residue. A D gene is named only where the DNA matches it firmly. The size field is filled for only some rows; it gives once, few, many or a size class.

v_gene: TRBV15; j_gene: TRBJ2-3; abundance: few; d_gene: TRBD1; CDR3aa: CATSSRQGSDTQYF; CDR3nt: TGTGCCACCAGCTCGCGACAGGGCTCAGATACGCAGTATTTT
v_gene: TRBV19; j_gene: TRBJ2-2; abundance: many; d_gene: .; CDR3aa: CATLRKGSNTGELFF; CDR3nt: TGTGCCACCCTTCGGAAGGGGTCGAACACCGGGGAGCTGTTTTTT
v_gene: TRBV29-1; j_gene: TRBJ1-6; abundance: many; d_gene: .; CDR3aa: CSVEGGGYNSPLHF; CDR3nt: TGCAGCGTTGAAGGGGGGGGATATAATTCACCCCTCCACTTT
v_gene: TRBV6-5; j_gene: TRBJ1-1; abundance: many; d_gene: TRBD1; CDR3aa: CASSATLRDRGRLPFF; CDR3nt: TGTGCCAGCAGTGCTACCCTCCGGGACAGGGGGCGGTTGCCTTTCTTT
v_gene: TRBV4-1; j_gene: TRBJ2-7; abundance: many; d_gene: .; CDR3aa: CASSQGNQGYEQYF; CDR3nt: TGCGCCAGCAGCCAAGGAAACCAGGGATACGAGCAGTACTTC
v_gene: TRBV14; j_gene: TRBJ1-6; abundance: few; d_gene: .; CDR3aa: CASSQVDGSPLHF; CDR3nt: TGTGCCAGCAGCCAAGTGGACGGTTCACCCCTCCACTTT
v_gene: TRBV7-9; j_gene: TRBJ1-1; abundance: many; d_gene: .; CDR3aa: CASSLQSQGLTEAFF; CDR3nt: TGTGCCAGCAGCTTACAATCACAGGGTCTCACTGAAGCTTTCTTT
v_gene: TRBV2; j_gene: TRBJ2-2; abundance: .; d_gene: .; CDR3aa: CASNLVLGGELFF; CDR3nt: TGTGCCAGCAATCTAGTTCTGGGCGGGGAGCTGTTTTTT
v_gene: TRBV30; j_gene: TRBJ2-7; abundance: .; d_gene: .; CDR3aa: CAWSAGLEYEQYF; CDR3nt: TGTGCCTGGAGCGCGGGCTTGGAATACGAGCAGTACTTC
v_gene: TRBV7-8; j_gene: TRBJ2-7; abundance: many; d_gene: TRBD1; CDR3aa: CASSLGTGETYEQYF; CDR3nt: TGTGCCAGCAGCTTGGGGACAGGAGAGACCTACGAGCAGTACTTC
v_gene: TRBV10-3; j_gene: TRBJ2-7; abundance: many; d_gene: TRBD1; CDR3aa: CATTTPGQGYEQYF; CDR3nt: TGTGCCACCACCACCCCCGGACAGGGCTACGAGCAGTACTTC
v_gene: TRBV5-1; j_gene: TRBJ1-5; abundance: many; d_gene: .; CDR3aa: CASSVGDNQPQHF; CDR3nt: TGCGCCAGCAGCGTGGGGGACAATCAGCCCCAGCATTTT
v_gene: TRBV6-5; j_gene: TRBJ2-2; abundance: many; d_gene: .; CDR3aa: CASSYRVWGTGELFF; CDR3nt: TGTGCCAGCAGTTACAGGGTATGGGGCACCGGGGAGCTGTTTTTT
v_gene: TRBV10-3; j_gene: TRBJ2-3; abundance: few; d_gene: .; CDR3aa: CAISESGVARDTQYF; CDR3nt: TGTGCCATCAGTGAGTCAGGGGTAGCGAGAGATACGCAGTATTTT
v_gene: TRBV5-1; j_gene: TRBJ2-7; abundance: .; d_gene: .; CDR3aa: CASSLDVGRPYNEQYF; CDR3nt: TGCGCCAGCAGCTTGGATGTTGGGCGGCCGTACAATGAGCAGTACTTC
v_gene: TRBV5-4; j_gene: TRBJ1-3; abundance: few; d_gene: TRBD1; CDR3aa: CASSSKGQGMSGNTIYF; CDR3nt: TGTGCCAGCAGCTCGAAGGGACAGGGGATGTCTGGAAACACCATATATTTT
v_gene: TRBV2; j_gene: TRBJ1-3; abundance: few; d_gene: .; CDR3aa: CASLTRDISGNTIYF; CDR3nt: TGTGCCAGCTTAACCCGGGACATCTCTGGAAACACCATATATTTT
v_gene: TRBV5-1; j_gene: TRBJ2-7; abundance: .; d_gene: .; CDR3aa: CASSGTGGPYEQYF; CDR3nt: TGCGCCAGCAGCGGTACCGGGGGACCCTACGAGCAGTACTTC
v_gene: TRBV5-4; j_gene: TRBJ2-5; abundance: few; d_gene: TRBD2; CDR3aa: CASSFTSGGEETQYF; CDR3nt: TGTGCCAGCAGCTTCACTAGCGGGGGGGAAGAGACCCAGTACTTC
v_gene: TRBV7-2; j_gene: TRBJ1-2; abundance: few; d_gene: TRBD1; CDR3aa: CASSPGQGSDYGYTF; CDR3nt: TGTGCCAGCAGCCCTGGACAGGGATCGGACTATGGCTACACCTTC
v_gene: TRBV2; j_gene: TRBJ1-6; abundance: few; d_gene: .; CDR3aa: CASSGFRDNSPLHF; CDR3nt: TGTGCCAGCAGTGGATTCAGGGATAATTCACCCCTCCACTTT
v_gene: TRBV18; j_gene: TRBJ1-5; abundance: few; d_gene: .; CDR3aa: CASSALSNQPQHF; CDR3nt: TGTGCCAGCTCAGCCCTGAGCAATCAGCCCCAGCATTTT
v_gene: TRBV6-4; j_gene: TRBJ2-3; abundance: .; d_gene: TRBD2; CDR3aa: CASSQYGTSGTDTQYF; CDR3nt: TGTGCCAGCAGTCAGTACGGGACTAGCGGCACAGATACGCAGTATTTT
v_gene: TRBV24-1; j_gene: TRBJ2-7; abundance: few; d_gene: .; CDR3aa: CATSDFGEQYF; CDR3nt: TGTGCCACCAGTGATTTCGGCGAGCAGTACTTC
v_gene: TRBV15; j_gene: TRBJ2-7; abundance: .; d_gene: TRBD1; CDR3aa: CATSTGQGASYEQYF; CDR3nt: TGTGCCACCAGCACGGGACAGGGGGCATCCTACGAGCAGTACTTC
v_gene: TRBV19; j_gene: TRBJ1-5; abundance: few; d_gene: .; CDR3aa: CASSIDGGRSQPQHF; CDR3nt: TGTGCCAGTAGTATAGACGGGGGACGTTCCCAGCCCCAGCATTTT
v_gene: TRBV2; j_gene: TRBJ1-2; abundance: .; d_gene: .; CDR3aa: CASVGNEQGRQPPTF; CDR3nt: TGTGCCAGCGTTGGTAACGAGCAAGGGAGACAGCCCCCCACCTTC
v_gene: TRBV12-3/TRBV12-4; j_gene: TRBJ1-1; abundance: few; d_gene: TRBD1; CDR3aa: CASSLAIPTGGAEAFF; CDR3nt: TGTGCCAGCAGTTTAGCGATTCCTACAGGGGGGGCTGAAGCTTTCTTT
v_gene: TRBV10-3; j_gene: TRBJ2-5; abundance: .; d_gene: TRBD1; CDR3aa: CASRTGTQETQYF; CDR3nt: TGTGCCAGCCGGACAGGGACACAAGAGACCCAGTACTTC
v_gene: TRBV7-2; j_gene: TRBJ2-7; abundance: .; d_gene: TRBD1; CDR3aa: CASRRQGALLQYF; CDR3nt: TGTGCCAGCCGGAGACAGGGGGCTCTCCTCCAGTACTTC
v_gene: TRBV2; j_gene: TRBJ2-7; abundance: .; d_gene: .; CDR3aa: CASSEGRALYEQYF; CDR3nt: TGTGCCAGCAGCGAGGGCAGGGCGTTGTACGAGCAGTACTTC
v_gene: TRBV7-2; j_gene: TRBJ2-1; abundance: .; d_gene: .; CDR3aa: CASSPFQGSDSSYNEQFF; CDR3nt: TGTGCCAGCAGCCCCTTCCAGGGAAGCGATAGCTCCTACAATGAGCAGTTCTTC
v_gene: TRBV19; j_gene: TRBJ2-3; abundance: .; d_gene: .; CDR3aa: CASSDRADTQYF; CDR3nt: TGTGCCAGTAGTGACCGGGCAGATACGCAGTATTTT
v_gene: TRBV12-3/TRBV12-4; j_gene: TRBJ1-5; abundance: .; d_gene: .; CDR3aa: CASTRDVSLQPQHF; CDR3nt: TGTGCCAGCACCCGGGACGTCTCCTTACAGCCCCAGCATTTT
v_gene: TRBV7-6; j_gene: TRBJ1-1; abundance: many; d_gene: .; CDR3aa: CASSSLYDRNTEAFF; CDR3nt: TGTGCCAGCAGCTCACTATACGACAGAAACACTGAAGCTTTCTTT
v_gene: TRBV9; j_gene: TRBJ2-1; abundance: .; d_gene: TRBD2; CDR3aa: CASSLAPGLGGNEQFF; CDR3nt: TGTGCCAGCAGCTTAGCACCGGGACTAGGGGGAAATGAGCAGTTCTTC
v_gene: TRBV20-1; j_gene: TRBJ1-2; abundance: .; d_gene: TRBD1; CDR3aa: CSARGTGKNGYTF; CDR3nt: TGCAGTGCTAGGGGGACAGGGAAGAATGGCTACACCTTC
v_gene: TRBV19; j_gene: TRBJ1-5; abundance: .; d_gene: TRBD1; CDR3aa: CASTPGQGGYSNQPQHF; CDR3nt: TGTGCCAGTACCCCTGGGCAGGGGGGCTATAGCAATCAGCCCCAGCATTTT
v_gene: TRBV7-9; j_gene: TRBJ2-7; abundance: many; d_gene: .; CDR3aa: CASSFGGPYEQYF; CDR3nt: TGTGCCAGCAGCTTTGGGGGGCCCTACGAGCAGTACTTC
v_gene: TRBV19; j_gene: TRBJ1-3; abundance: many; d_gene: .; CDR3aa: CASSIGPASSGNTIYF; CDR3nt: TGTGCCAGTAGTATTGGTCCCGCCAGCTCTGGAAACACCATATATTTT
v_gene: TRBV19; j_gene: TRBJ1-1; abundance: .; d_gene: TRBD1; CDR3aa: CASGRSGGTEAFF; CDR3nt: TGTGCCAGTGGTCGTTCAGGGGGGACTGAAGCTTTCTTT
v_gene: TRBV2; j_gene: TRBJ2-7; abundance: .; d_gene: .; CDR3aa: CASSLRGSDSYEQHF; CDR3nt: TGTGCCAGCAGTTTACGAGGGTCCGACTCCTACGAGCAGCACTTC
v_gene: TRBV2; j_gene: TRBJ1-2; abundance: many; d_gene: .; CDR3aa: CATRPPFYGYTF; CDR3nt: TGTGCCACCCGCCCCCCATTCTATGGCTACACCTTC
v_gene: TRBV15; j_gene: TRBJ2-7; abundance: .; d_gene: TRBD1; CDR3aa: CATSRFPGQGREQYF; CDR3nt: TGTGCCACCAGCAGATTTCCGGGACAGGGGCGAGAGCAGTACTTC
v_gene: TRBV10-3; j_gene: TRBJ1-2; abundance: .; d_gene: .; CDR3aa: CASSESPHSGGYTF; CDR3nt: TGTGCCAGCAGTGAAAGTCCCCACAGTGGAGGCTACACCTTC
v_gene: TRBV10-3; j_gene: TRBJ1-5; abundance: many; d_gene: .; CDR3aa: CAISEVGSNQPQHF; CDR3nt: TGTGCCATCAGTGAGGTCGGTAGCAATCAGCCCCAGCATTTT
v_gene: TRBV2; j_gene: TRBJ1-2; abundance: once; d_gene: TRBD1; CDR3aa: CASWGQGAHNGYTF; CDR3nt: TGTGCCAGCTGGGGACAGGGGGCGCACAATGGCTACACCTTC
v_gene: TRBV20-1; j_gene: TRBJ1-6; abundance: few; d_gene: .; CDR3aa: CSARGVLGGRSSYNSPLHF; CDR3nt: TGCAGTGCTAGAGGAGTATTGGGAGGGAGGAGCTCCTATAATTCACCCCTCCACTTT
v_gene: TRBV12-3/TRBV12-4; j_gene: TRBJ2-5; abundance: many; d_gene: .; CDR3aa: CASSFVGGDPPAETQYF; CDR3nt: TGTGCCAGCAGTTTCGTGGGGGGAGATCCCCCCGCAGAGACCCAGTACTTC
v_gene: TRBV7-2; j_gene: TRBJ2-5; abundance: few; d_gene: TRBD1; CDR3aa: CASSPTGGQYF; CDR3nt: TGTGCCAGCAGCCCCACAGGGGGCCAGTACTTC
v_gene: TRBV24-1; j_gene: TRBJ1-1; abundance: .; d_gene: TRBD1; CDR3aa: CATSDGTGGFTEAFF; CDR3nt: TGTGCCACCAGTGACGGGACAGGGGGTTTTACTGAAGCTTTCTTT
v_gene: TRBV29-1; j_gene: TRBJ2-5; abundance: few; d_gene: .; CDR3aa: CSVGTGLQETQYF; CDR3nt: TGCAGCGTTGGGACCGGACTCCAAGAGACCCAGTACTTC